This T cell receptor beta chain is drawn from a study of radiation and T cells in renal cell carcinoma. Germline V CDR1 and CDR2: GTSNPN, SVGIG (reference sequence). Trimming removed 0 bases from V and 2 bases from J, with 14 bases in between. This CDR3 has 16 amino acids. The data were produced by immunoSEQ multiplex PCR, yet TCRdb's version contains in-frame clones alone and is incomplete. Here the sample spans about 83,000 clones, 70% to 90% being singletons. Time point given: blood 4 weeks post-SBRT, at nephrectomy. The treatment here: 15 Gy SBRT to primary tumor, nephrectomy 4 weeks later. The patient's renal cell carcinoma had clear cell pathology.

Sample: blood, taken from a patient whose treatment included radiotherapy and nephrectomy. The J gene is TRBJ1-5, the V gene TRBV30, with TRBD1 as a possible D gene (5 bases). This TCR was recovered from a woman between 55 and 75 years old with renal cell carcinoma. DNA for the CDR3: TGTGCCTGGAGTGTGCAAAGGGGAGGAGGCAATCAGCCCCAGCATTTT. Translating it yields CAWSVQRGGGNQPQHF. Full variable domain (rest looked up from reference TRBV30 and TRBJ1-5): SQTIHQWPATLVQPVGSPLSLECTVEGTSNPNLYWYRQAAGRGLQLLFYSVGIGQISSEVPQNLSASRPQDRQFILSSKKLLLSDSGFYLCAWSVQRGGGNQPQHFGDGTRLSIL.